A single sample is the source of the 9 T cell receptor beta chains below, sequenced in a study of CD8+CD57+ T cells in acquired aplastic anemia. Profiling that covered TCR beta VDJ and CDR3 relied on genomic DNA as its template. TCRdb re-analysed the reads in MiXCR, keeping a single row per CDR3 protein. The sample records 200,000 or so distinct CDR3 sequences, 64% being singletons. The sequenced material came from sorted CD4+, CD8+, or CD8+CD57+ T cells (not recorded which) from PBMCs. These receptors came from a human donor with severe aplastic anemia or a healthy control (not recorded which).

The chain carries TRBV11-2 and TRBJ2-7, with TRBD1 matching 9 bases. There are 13 residues in the CDR3. With 5 bases clipped from V and 3 bases from J, the junction kept 2 bases outside the gene matches. Per the germline V gene, CDR1 is SGHAT and CDR2 is FQNNGV. This chain's CDR3 is CASSQGQGYEQYF. The CDR3 region has the DNA TGTGCCAGCAGCCAGGGACAGGGCTACGAGCAGTACTTC.

This clonotype has ten or more counts. The chain uses TRBV7-8 and TRBJ1-4; no clear D. With 3 bases removed from V and 7 bases from J, the gap between germline ends came to 9 bases. From germline, CDR1 is SGHVS and CDR2 FQNEAQ. This CDR3 contains 13 residues. The CDR3 loop is CASSLNNLEKLFF. CDR3 DNA sequence: TGTGCCAGCAGCTTGAATAACCTTGAAAAACTGTTTTTT.

CDR3 sequence: CSASRRYNTEAFF. DNA for the CDR3: TGCAGTGCTAGCCGCAGGTATAACACTGAAGCTTTCTTT. The V and J genes are TRBV20-1 and TRBJ1-1; D not certain. V was clipped by 3 bases and J by 2 bases, with 10 bases between them. Germline V gene data show CDR1 as DFQATT and CDR2 as SNEGSKA (reference sequence). This CDR3 is built from 13 residues.

This clonotype has only a few counts. The chain couples TRBV5-6 to TRBJ2-7; D might be TRBD1 (6 bases). Per germline, CDR1 SGHDT and CDR2 YYEEEE. CDR3 length: 14 residues. Trimming removed 1 base at V and 3 bases at J, with 11 bases between. In DNA, the CDR3 is TGTGCCAGCAGCTTGACGGGACAACTCTACGAGCAGTACTTC. Translated, it gives CASSLTGQLYEQYF.

This clonotype showed up just a few times. The genes are TRBV12-3 or TRBV12-4 and TRBJ2-3; tentatively, D is TRBD2 (6 bases). Trimming took off 6 bases at V and 3 bases at J, with 16 bases between the two ends. This CDR3 is built from 15 residues. CDR3 bases: TGTGCCAGCAGCCGACTAGTCGCGGGGACAGATACGCAGTATTTT. It codes for CASSRLVAGTDTQYF.

This clonotype was counted a single time. V gene TRBV7-9 combines with J gene TRBJ2-3; D possibly matches TRBD1 or TRBD2 (6 bases each). The V end lost 5 bases, the J end lost 5 bases, and 17 bases lay between the germline ends. The length of the CDR3 is 15 residues. CDR1 and CDR2 (germline): SEHNR, FQNEAQ (reference sequence). Written as DNA, the CDR3 is TGTGCCAGCAGCCGCTTAACGGGGGCGGGAGATACGCAGTATTTT. Protein product: CASSRLTGAGDTQYF.

In its sample, this clonotype was seen a few times. The gene calls are TRBV12-3 or TRBV12-4 and TRBJ2-1, with TRBD2 identical over 13 bases. Germline trimming cut 5 bases from V and 6 bases from J; bases unmatched to any gene: 7. The CDR3 totals 16 residues. The CDR3 bases are TGTGCCAGCAGTACCCCCGGGACTAGCGGGGTCAATGAGCAGTTCTTC. Translating gives CASSTPGTSGVNEQFF.

This chain uses TRBV19 with TRBJ1-1; weak D call: TRBD1 (6 bases). The V end was cut by 4 bases, the J end by 0 bases, with 12 bases between. The CDR3 covers 15 residues. Germline loops: CDR1 LNHDA, CDR2 SQIVND (reference sequence). CDR3 residues: CASSKDDRMNTEAFF. CDR3 nucleotide sequence: TGTGCCAGTAGTAAAGACGACAGGATGAACACTGAAGCTTTCTTT.

In this sample, this clonotype turned up many times. The CDR3 loop reads CASSDRHRDRGLSSYEQYF. CDR3 DNA: TGTGCCAGCAGTGATCGTCACCGGGACAGGGGCCTGAGCTCCTACGAGCAGTACTTC. The chain has TRBV25-1 and TRBJ2-7, with TRBD1 matching over 10 bases. V lost 3 bases, J lost 0 bases, and 14 bases stayed unmatched. The CDR3 length is 19 residues. Germline V gene data show CDR1 as MGHDK and CDR2 as SYGVNS.